This T cell receptor (beta chain) appears in the sequencing data of a study of cytomegalovirus exposure and HLA in healthy donors (dated by TCRdb to 2017 to 2019). Describing the broader study: An earlier analysis of about 530 of the donors reported around 280 Gb of sequence data and 117 million unique TCR beta sequences obtained from approximately 180 million T cells. On average, around 200,000 unique TCR beta nucleotide sequences were sequenced per donor among 398 genotyped donors of the cohort, with about 19% of those sequences being non-productive. A separate validation cohort of roughly 130 different subjects was used in addition to the roughly 700-subject first cohort. Class I and class II HLA loci were covered by the typing at four-digit resolution. The study was designed to test whether signatures of past pathogen exposure could be identified by cataloging public T cell receptors. In a later genetic analysis, genome-wide SNP genotypes for about 60% of the 666 donors were used, and that subset was treated as a discovery cohort. Donor age, sex, ethnicity and CMV serostatus were compiled together with the repertoire data. An early release covering about 600 HLA-typed donors comprised approximately 300 gigabases of sequencing data and tens of millions of unique TCR sequences. The genetic ancestry cluster associated with self-reported Caucasian donors included 65% to 90% of the roughly 400 genotyped donors. To predict cytomegalovirus infection status, the study brought together high-throughput TCR immunosequencing, statistical association of individual TCRs with disease status, and machine learning. The number of donors typed differed by locus, with about 629-630 for A, B, C, DRB1 and DQB1, roughly 520 for DQA1, over 600 for DPA1, and around 430 for DPB1. Every discovery cohort repertoire had been produced on one sequencing platform. Four or five DR-DQ haplotypes were handled as single units for association and clustering because linkage in the cohort was strong. The later analysis used no new phenotypic data to find candidate immune exposures, relying instead on TCR beta sequences and their occurrence across donors. Using immunosequencing, the study profiled T cell repertoires from fewer than 700 subjects and related those repertoires to cytomegalovirus serostatus. A later analysis re-analyzed previously published TCR beta repertoires from roughly 690 donors and added high-resolution HLA genotyping to study TCR occurrence patterns. An earlier analysis of 500 to 750 of the donors applied high-throughput TCR beta sequencing to assess whether each TCR beta V gene segment acted as functional or pseudogenic.

The paper's findings and limits, for the study overall: In this cohort, only TCR beta chains were sequenced, and detectable features were limited by the absence of alpha or paired-chain data. Assigning TCR associations to individual alleles was difficult when HLA alleles, especially DR and DQ, strongly co-occurred. At a false discovery rate of 0.05, a later analysis linked under 20,000 TCR beta sequences to specific HLA alleles. Across donors, most TCR sequences were observed very rarely, whereas some public TCRs were present in many individuals. A group of highly shared sequence variants was considered likely to be a technical artifact of the sequencing pipeline. A further reported finding was that TCR beta sequences accurately predicted the HLA-A and HLA-B alleles for most subjects in the first cohort. In a later analysis, HLA-associated TCR beta chains were found to be more clonally expanded and to have lower generation probabilities than equally common non-associated chains. Because HLA typing was unavailable for some donors at each locus, only the typed subset was used in association tests. Linkage disequilibrium might explain the correlated functional status among segregating V segments, but an unknown experimental factor could not be ruled out. Approximately 16 rarely observed V segments, including chromosome 9 orphons, were excluded from the earlier analysis of 550 to 700 of the donors because counts were too low. It was suggested by the authors that the approach could potentially be generalized to other disease states and immunological phenotypes. Cytomegalovirus status was reported to be diagnosed by the classifier with high specificity and sensitivity in both the original and validation cohorts. Because the 87-base-pair reads could not distinguish some IMGT-functional V segments, including TRBV6-2 and TRBV6-3, those segments were excluded. In vitro tests confirmed that a few of the cytomegalovirus-associated TCR beta chains recognize cytomegalovirus antigens. According to a later analysis, TCR association rates differed among HLA loci, with DRB1 alleles showing the most associated TCRs and HLA-C alleles showing the fewest. The only immune exposure information available for the cohort was CMV serostatus. An association between a missense DCLRE1C variant and V-gene and J-gene trimming of TCR beta chains was found in a later genetic analysis and replicated in an independent cohort. A total of fewer than 200 TCR beta chains were listed by the study as associated with cytomegalovirus. A later analysis found that most CMV-associated TCR beta chains appeared HLA-restricted, with HLA associations seemingly driven largely by CMV exposure. In a later genetic analysis, fewer N-insertions in productive TCRs were reported among donors in an Asian-associated ancestry cluster than the roughly 700-donor mean. A later analysis reported that several top co-occurrence clusters appeared linked to parvovirus B19, influenza, CMV and Epstein-Barr virus. Sequencing depth was assumed to be roughly uniform across donors in the presence/absence analyses, though that assumption may not hold. In an earlier analysis of some 640 of the donors, most TCR beta V segments were observed in productive rearrangements about 87% or about 30% of the time, broadly matching IMGT annotations.

The cohort was made up of several hundred healthy bone marrow donors. Cohort members were all nominally healthy when sampled, although unrecorded immune exposures were likely present. The donor was CMV seropositive and belonged to the group of a few hundred seropositive cohort members. Every donor gave a peripheral blood sample, and the peripheral blood mononuclear cells from that sample were used for TCR beta sequencing. The Qiagen DNeasy Blood Extraction Kit was used to extract genomic DNA from the blood cell samples. Concerning this clone: The target of this receptor is not known. The input lacks base qualities; no much larger clone sits a single base away.

Relative to germline, V is missing 6 bases and J is missing 5 bases, with 9 bases of the junction outside any gene match. Per the germline V gene, WSHSY is the CDR1 and SAAADI is the CDR2. CDR3 length: 15 amino acids, cysteine to phenylalanine. Just the 45-base CDR3 DNA is kept, in frame starting at base 1. Library generation was performed with the immunoSEQ multiplex PCR assay. A mixture of 60 forward primers for TCR Vbeta segments and 13 reverse primers for TCR Jbeta segments was used in the multiplex PCR. The CDR3 region of rearranged TCR beta genes was amplified from genomic DNA with a multiplex PCR assay. Amplified TCR beta libraries were sequenced as 87-base-pair reads on the Illumina HiSeq System. The study's own analysis went as follows. In a later analysis, tens of millions of unique TCR beta chains were counted across the roughly 700 repertoires, and some 10 million of these chains were shared by at least two donors. A nearest-neighbor algorithm error-corrected the raw reads and collapsed the reads into unique sequences, merging closely related sequences to remove PCR and sequencing errors. V, D and J gene segments were assigned by aligning CDR3 sequences to IMGT reference sequences. For a sequence to be retained, at least a six-nucleotide match to both a V gene segment and a J gene segment was required. A rearrangement counted as productive if the CDR3 had no stop codons and remained in frame with V and J, and every other rearrangement counted as non-productive. Following IMGT convention, CDR3 was defined as the stretch from the second conserved V-encoded cysteine to the conserved J-encoded phenylalanine. The earlier analysis of about 590 of the donors excluded sequences that lacked an unambiguous match to a single V gene segment. An earlier analysis of fewer than 750 of the donors classified V segments as functional when productive rearrangements were above 56.7% and as segregating when the standard deviation between donors was above 5%. A statistical classification framework was built for diagnosing cytomegalovirus status from the catalog of TCR beta chain sequences. V and J gene assignment, in a later analysis, came from comparing TCR nucleotide sequences with IMGT/GENE-DB human TR gene sequences. A later analysis assigned CDR3 sequences and most-parsimonious VDJ recombination scenarios with the TCRdist pipeline. In a later analysis, every TCR beta chain was defined by the combination of its CDR3 amino acid sequence and its V-gene family, and reads without a unique V-gene family were dropped. As a way to deal with suspected cross-contamination and a sequencing artifact, a later analysis dropped hundreds of nucleotide sequences that were highly shared and had low generation probability. For each public chain, a later analysis derived a clonal expansion index from normalized ranks of inferred template counts within each repertoire. In a later analysis, generation probabilities were computed with a VDJ recombination model fitted to out-of-frame rearrangements, and the resulting probabilities were checked against IGoR. A later analysis scored TCR-TCR, TCR-HLA and TCR-CMV co-occurrence with hypergeometric tests, applying a repertoire-size bias correction to TCR pairs. To estimate false discovery rates, a later analysis permuted the HLA or CMV assignments 20 times. A later analysis grouped co-occurring TCRs with DBSCAN, adding TCRdist sequence similarity when clustering within HLA-allele-positive subsets. Repertoires with fewer than 30,000 or more than 120,000 public chains were left out of co-occurrence clustering, as were about five repertoires with anomalous nucleotide sharing. TCRdb carries this immuneACCESS record with in-frame sequences only. Its versions omit some clonotypes, under half of them owing to an unresolved V gene in the studies checked, with the rest unexplained. Clonal size and the V and J genes are those of that table, whereas D and trimming came from the DNA. The sample contains some 140,000 clones, approximately 80% of them found a single time. 9.5% to 15% of the sample rests with the top ten.

What was sequenced was PBMCs. The TCR originated in a man aged 25-40 years in good health and CMV-seropositive. The rearrangement joined TRBV10-2 to TRBJ2-5; the junction holds 10 bases that match TRBD2. The CDR3 reads as follows: CASSSGLAGAETQYF. The DNA reads as follows: TGCGCCAGCAGCAGTGGGCTAGCGGGAGCGGAGACCCAGTACTTC.